The 18 T cell receptor beta chains listed next were all sequenced from one sample in a study of T-cell reconstitution after alpha-beta-depleted transplantation in children. Unique molecular identifiers were built into the TCRbeta library. TCRdb reprocessed the PCR reads with MiXCR, giving one entry per CDR3 protein. The sample has 400,000 to 500,000 distinct CDR3 sequences, roughly a tenth seen once; the top ten hold roughly 5.1%. This specimen was PBMCs from the stem cell graft donor, taken from the stem cell graft. Receptors originate from a human donor who donated a stem cell graft to a child with acute myeloid leukemia.

This clonotype was picked up a small number of times. The chain recombines TRBV12-3 or TRBV12-4 with TRBJ2-7; 7 bases are a match to TRBD1. Trimming cost V 6 bases and J 1 base; bases outside gene matches: 6. This CDR3 has 14 residues. The CDR3 coding sequence is TGTGCCAGCAGCCCCTACAGGGGATCCTACGAGCAGTACTTC. Its translation is CASSPYRGSYEQYF.

J is TRBJ1-4 and V is TRBV29-1; 7 bases are a match to TRBD1. The J segment lost 6 bases and the V segment lost 6 bases, leaving 10 bases of the junction unmatched. The CDR3 extends over 14 amino acids. Germline-derived CDR1 and CDR2 are SQVTM and ANQGSEA. CDR3 bases: TGCAGCGTGGATGAGACAGGGTTAGATGAAAAACTGTTTTTT. As protein: CSVDETGLDEKLFF.

This clonotype was counted many times. The V and J genes are TRBV10-2 and TRBJ2-4; TRBD2 might be the D (8 bases). Trimming removed 8 bases at V and 4 bases at J, with 24 bases between. Germline V gene lookup returns CDR1 WSHSY and CDR2 SAAADI. This CDR3 has 17 residues. CDR3 protein: CASSSTGGGFRKNIQYF. The CDR3 DNA follows: TGCGCCAGCTCCTCAACGGGAGGGGGCTTTAGGAAAAACATTCAGTACTTC.

This clonotype occurred many times. The chain couples TRBV12-3 or TRBV12-4 to TRBJ2-5, with 7 bases matching TRBD2. The V segment lost 8 bases and the J segment 2 bases; nucleotides outside the gene matches: 11. The CDR3 length is 15 residues. The CDR3 coding sequence is TGTGCCAGCGGACCATCCGGGACTACTCAAGAGACCCAGTACTTC. Translating gives CASGPSGTTQETQYF.

The sample holds a few counts of this clonotype. The V and J genes are TRBV5-6 and TRBJ1-6; 9 nucleotides line up with TRBD1. The CDR3 is made up of 16 amino acids. With V trimmed by 1 base and J by 10 bases, 9 bases remained unmatched. CDR1 and CDR2 from the germline V gene are SGHDT and YYEEEE. The CDR3 sequence is CASSLFLGQGNSPLHF. DNA of the CDR3: TGTGCCAGCAGCTTGTTCTTGGGACAGGGTAACTCACCCCTCCACTTT.

The chain links TRBV6-5 to TRBJ2-1; D not resolved. The CDR3 is made up of 14 amino acids. Looked up from germline, CDR1 is MNHEY and CDR2 is SVGAGI. The V end was cut by 7 bases, the J end by 2 bases, with 12 bases between. For the CDR3, the DNA is TGTGCCAGCAACCGAGGTGGACCCTACAATGAGCAGTTCTTC. Its protein product is CASNRGGPYNEQFF.

This clonotype occurred a few times. The chain links TRBV6-5 to TRBJ2-1, with 8 positions matching TRBD2. Unmatched junction bases numbered 5, after V lost 1 base and J lost 6 bases. In germline, CDR1 is MNHEY, CDR2 SVGAGI. The CDR3 length is 15 residues. The CDR3 loop is CASSYFSGGTNEQFF. CDR3 in DNA: TGTGCCAGCAGTTACTTCTCGGGAGGGACCAATGAGCAGTTCTTC.

This clonotype turned up a few times. The rearrangement uses TRBV10-3 and TRBJ1-1; D remains ambiguous. This CDR3 comprises 15 residues. Germline V gene lookup returns CDR1 ENHRY and CDR2 SYGVKD. Trimming removed 6 bases at V and 0 bases at J, with 14 bases between. CDR3 coding DNA: TGTGCCATCAGCCGGCCGGCGGGGATGAACACTGAAGCTTTCTTT. Translation: CAISRPAGMNTEAFF.

J is TRBJ2-5 and V is TRBV20-1; 12 nucleotides agree with TRBD2. From germline, CDR1 is DFQATT and CDR2 SNEGSKA (reference sequence). The CDR3 is made up of 15 amino acids. V lost 3 bases and J lost 7; bases outside the gene matches: 9. Here the CDR3 DNA reads TGCAGTGCTAGCCTAGCGGGAGGGCCCTCGGGGACCCAGTACTTC. Translating gives CSASLAGGPSGTQYF.

This clonotype was counted many times. This sequence joins TRBV9 and TRBJ2-2, with D possibly being TRBD2 (6 bases). Germline values: CDR1 SGDLS, CDR2 YYNGEE. The CDR3 is 15 residues long. V dropped 4 bases and J dropped 0 bases, with 10 bases sitting between them. DNA for the CDR3: TGTGCCAGCAGCATTAGCGGAGCGAACACCGGGGAGCTGTTTTTT. It codes for CASSISGANTGELFF.

This clonotype was picked up a small number of times. The chain combines TRBV7-8 with TRBJ1-6; D possibly corresponds to TRBD1 (6 bases). The germline V gene encodes CDR1 SGHVS and CDR2 FQNEAQ. The CDR3 runs 15 residues. Trimming removed 5 bases from V and 6 bases from J, with 14 bases in between. CDR3 DNA sequence: TGTGCCAGCAGCATAGACAGGATGGGTAATTCACCCCTCCACTTT. Its protein is CASSIDRMGNSPLHF.

As regards this clonotype: Germline and junction disagree at one end, which may indicate a read error. The chain employs TRBV7-6 and TRBJ2-1; TRBD2 agrees at 7 bases. The CDR3 is 14 amino acids. Germline lookup yields CDR1 SGHVS and CDR2 FNYEAQ. CDR3 protein: CASSLGSSGNEQFF. In nucleotides, the CDR3 is TGTGCCAGCAGTTTAGGATCTAGCGGCAATGAGCAGTTCTTC.

This clonotype occurred a few times. The CDR3 DNA is TGTGCCATCAGCCTAGCGGGAGTAGCGAGCACCGGGGAGCTGTTTTTT. The encoded protein is CAISLAGVASTGELFF. The rearrangement joins TRBV10-3 to TRBJ2-2; 10 positions match TRBD2. The V gene's germline CDR1 is ENHRY and CDR2 SYGVKD. V lost 6 bases to trimming and J lost 4 bases; unmatched junction nucleotides: 8. The CDR3 has 16 amino acids.

This clonotype was found a few times. The rearrangement uses TRBV20-1 and TRBJ1-3; D perhaps matches TRBD1 (5 bases). This CDR3 is 15 amino acids long. Trimming took 2 bases from V and 0 from J, leaving 11 bases between them. Germline CDR1 reads DFQATT; CDR2 reads SNEGSKA (reference sequence). Here the CDR3 DNA reads TGCAGTGCTAGATGGGGCTCAACCTCTGGAAACACCATATATTTT. Translated: CSARWGSTSGNTIYF.

This chain joins TRBV6-5 and TRBJ2-3, with 7 bases aligning to TRBD2. CDR1 is MNHEY and CDR2 is SVGAGI in the germline V gene. J lost 5 bases, V lost 1 base, and 3 bases had no gene match. This CDR3 region has 14 residues. The CDR3 DNA reads TGTGCCAGCAGTTACTTCGCGGGAGAAGATACGCAGTATTTT. Protein: CASSYFAGEDTQYF.

This clonotype has more than one count but fewer than ten. CDR3 DNA sequence: TGTGCCAGCAGTGACTCAGGGTGGGATGAGCAGTTCTTC. This gives the protein CASSDSGWDEQFF. The chain has TRBV6-4 and TRBJ2-1, with no clear D. V was pared by 0 bases and J by 8 bases, with 8 bases between. The CDR3 sequence is 13 residues long. The V gene's germline CDR1 is MRHNA and CDR2 SNTAGT.

This clonotype turned up a few times. The J gene is TRBJ2-3, the V gene TRBV6-5; D is uncertain. The germline V and J ends were trimmed by 0 bases and 6 bases, with 10 bases remaining between them. The germline V gene encodes CDR1 MNHEY and CDR2 SVGAGI. The length of the CDR3 is 14 residues. In nucleotides, the CDR3 is TGTGCCAGCAGTTACTCGGACCGCGTGGATACGCAGTATTTT. Translated, it gives CASSYSDRVDTQYF.

Here the CDR3 reads CASSYYPVTDTQYF. CDR3 DNA sequence: TGTGCCAGCAGTTACTATCCAGTAACAGATACGCAGTATTTT. The chain combines TRBV6-5 with TRBJ2-3, with no clear D. The V end was cut by 1 base, the J end by 3 bases, with 8 bases between. The CDR3 runs 14 residues. CDR1 is MNHEY, CDR2 SVGAGI, per germline.